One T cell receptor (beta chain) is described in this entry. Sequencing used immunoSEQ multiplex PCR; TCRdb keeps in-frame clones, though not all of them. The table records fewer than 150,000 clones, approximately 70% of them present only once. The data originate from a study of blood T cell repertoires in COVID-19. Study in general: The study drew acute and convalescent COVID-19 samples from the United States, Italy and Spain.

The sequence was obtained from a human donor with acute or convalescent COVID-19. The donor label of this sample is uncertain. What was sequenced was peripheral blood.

The CDR3 DNA sequence: TGTGCCAGCAGGGACAGGATGAAGAACTATGGCTACACCTTC. It specifies CASRDRMKNYGYTF. This chain joins TRBV6-5 and TRBJ1-2, with 7 bases aligning to TRBD1. CDR1 MNHEY and CDR2 SVGAGI come from the germline V gene. The CDR3 contains 14 residues. The ends lost 6 bases at V and 2 bases at J; junction bases unmatched: 6.